These 5 T cell receptor beta chains share one sample of origin, sequenced in a study of blood T cells in healthy people across ages. Alongside a J-beta primer mix, a sample-barcoded 5' primer served in a second PCR lasting about 6 to 12 cycles. In TCRdb, the 5' RACE reads were re-called with MiXCR into one record per CDR3 protein. The table has 450,000 to 650,000 distinct CDR3 sequences, about 25% seen once. The data also belong to a second study, concerning T cells of mothers and their children.

The sequencing sample was made of blood. The receptors derive from a boy between 10 and 17 years old in good health.

The genes are TRBV12-5 and TRBJ2-1, with D perhaps TRBD2 (5 bases). Germline lookup yields CDR1 LGHNT and CDR2 FRNRAP. Trimming pared 4 bases from V and 3 bases from J, leaving 10 bases between. The CDR3 covers 14 residues. The CDR3, as DNA: TGTGCTAGTGGTTACGGGGATGACTACAATGAGCAGTTCTTC. Translating gives CASGYGDDYNEQFF.

This clonotype was counted only a few times. CDR3 nucleotides: TGCGCCAGCAGCTTGGACGGGGATTCACCCCTCCACTTT. Protein: CASSLDGDSPLHF. The chain is built from TRBV5-1 and TRBJ1-6; D uncertain. The CDR3 has 13 residues. V lost 0 bases to trimming and J lost 8 bases, with 6 bases between them. CDR1 and CDR2 (germline): SGHRS, YFSETQ. The entire variable domain, with the rest obtained from reference TRBV5-1 and TRBJ1-6, is as follows: KAGVTQTPRYLIKTRGQQVTLSCSPISGHRSVSWYQQTPGQGLQFLFEYFSETQRNKGNFPGRFSGRQFSNSRSEMNVSTLELGDSALYLCASSLDGDSPLHFGNGTRLTVT.

In this sample, this clonotype turned up a few times. The chain employs TRBV5-1 and TRBJ1-5; D ambiguous. This CDR3 has 16 amino acids. Germline V gene sequence: CDR1 SGHRS, CDR2 YFSETQ. The V end was cut by 1 base, the J end by 0 bases, with 11 bases between. The CDR3 is CASSLIAPYSNQPQHF. The CDR3 coding sequence is TGCGCCAGCAGCTTGATTGCTCCTTATAGCAATCAGCCCCAGCATTTT.

Ten or more counts support this clonotype. The V and J genes are TRBV28 and TRBJ2-7, with D possibly being TRBD2 (6 bases). This CDR3 has 12 amino acids. CDR1 is MDHEN, CDR2 SYDVKM, per germline. Trimming stripped 7 bases from V and 4 bases from J, with 11 bases between. CDR3 protein: CASTGGYYEQYF. CDR3 DNA: TGTGCCAGCACCGGGGGATATTACGAGCAGTACTTC.

The CDR3 DNA follows: TGTGCCAGAGAATCGAAGGATGATCAGCCCCAGCATTTT. Its translation is CARESKDDQPQHF. The rearrangement uses TRBV21-1 and TRBJ1-5. TRBV21-1 is reported as a pseudogene. The CDR3 totals 13 residues.